This T cell receptor beta chain was captured in a study of blood T cells in healthy people across ages. Findings of the study overall: Greater diversity and more naive CD4+ cells were seen in long-lived donors than in aged donors. Reliance upon unsorted PBMCs precluded definitive naive versus antigen-experienced comparison.

This clonotype was observed a handful of times. Its antigen is not identified. Then a second PCR, running about 6 to 11 cycles, was carried out with a sample-barcoded 5' primer and a J-beta primer mix. Researchers report that a template-switch adaptor with 12 random nucleotides tagged each cDNA molecule. TCRdb re-derived calls from the 5' RACE reads in MiXCR, one entry per CDR3 protein. This sample has about 1.6 million distinct CDR3 sequences, with 30% to 40% found just once. Germline CDR1 MGHRA, CDR2 YSYEKL. V lost 1 base, J lost 4 bases, and 3 bases stayed unmatched. The CDR3 loop spans 15 amino acids.

The sequence derives from a woman in her twenties or thirties in good health. The chain is built from TRBV4-1 and TRBJ1-4; 7 bases fit TRBD1. Specimen: blood. CDR3 nucleotide sequence: TGCGCCAGCAGCCAAGTTGGGACAGTTAATGAAAAACTGTTTTTT. Protein sequence: CASSQVGTVNEKLFF.